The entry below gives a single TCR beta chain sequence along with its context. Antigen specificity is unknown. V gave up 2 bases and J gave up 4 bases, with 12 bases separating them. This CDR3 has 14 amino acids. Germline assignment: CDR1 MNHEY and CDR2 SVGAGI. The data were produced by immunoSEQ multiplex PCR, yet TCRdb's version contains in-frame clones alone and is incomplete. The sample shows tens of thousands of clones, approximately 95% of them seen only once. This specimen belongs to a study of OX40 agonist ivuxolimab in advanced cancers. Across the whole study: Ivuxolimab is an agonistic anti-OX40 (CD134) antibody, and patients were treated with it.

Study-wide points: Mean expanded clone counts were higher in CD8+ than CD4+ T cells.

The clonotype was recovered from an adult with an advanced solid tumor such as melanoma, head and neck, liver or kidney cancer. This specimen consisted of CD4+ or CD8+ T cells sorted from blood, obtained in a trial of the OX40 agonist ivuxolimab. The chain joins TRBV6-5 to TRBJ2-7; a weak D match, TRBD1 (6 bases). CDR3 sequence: CASSYGGRKYEQYF. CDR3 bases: TGTGCCAGCAGTTACGGGGGCCGTAAGTACGAGCAGTACTTC.